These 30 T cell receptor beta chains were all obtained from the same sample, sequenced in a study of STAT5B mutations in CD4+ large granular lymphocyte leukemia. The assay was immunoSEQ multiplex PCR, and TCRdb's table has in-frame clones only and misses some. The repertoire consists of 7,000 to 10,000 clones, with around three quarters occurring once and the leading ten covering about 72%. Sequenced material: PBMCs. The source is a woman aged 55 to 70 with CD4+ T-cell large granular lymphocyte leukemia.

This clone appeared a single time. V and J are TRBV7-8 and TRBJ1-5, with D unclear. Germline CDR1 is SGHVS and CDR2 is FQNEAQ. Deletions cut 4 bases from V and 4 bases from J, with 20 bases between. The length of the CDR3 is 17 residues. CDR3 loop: CASSSLGSGKANQPQHF. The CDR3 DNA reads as TGTGCCAGCAGCTCCCTCGGCTCGGGGAAGGCGAATCAGCCCCAGCATTTT. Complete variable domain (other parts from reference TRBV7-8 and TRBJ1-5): GAGVSQSPRYKVAKRGQDVALRCDPISGHVSLFWYQQALGQGPEFLTYFQNEAQLDKSGLPSDRFFAERPEGSVSTLKIQRTQQEDSAVYLCASSSLGSGKANQPQHFGDGTRLSIL.

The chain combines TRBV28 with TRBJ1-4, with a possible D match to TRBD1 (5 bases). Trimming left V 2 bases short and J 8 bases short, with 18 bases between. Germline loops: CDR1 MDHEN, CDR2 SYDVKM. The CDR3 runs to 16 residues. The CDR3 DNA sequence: TGTGCCAGCAGTTTAGGTTTGGAGGGGAGAGGCGAAAAACTGTTTTTT. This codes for CASSLGLEGRGEKLFF.

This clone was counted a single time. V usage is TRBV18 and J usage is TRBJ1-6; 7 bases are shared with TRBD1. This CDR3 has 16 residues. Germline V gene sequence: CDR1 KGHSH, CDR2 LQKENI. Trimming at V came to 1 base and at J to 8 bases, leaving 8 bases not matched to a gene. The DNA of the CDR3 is TGTGCCAGCTCACCACAGAGTCAGGGGGGTTATTCACCCCTCCACTTT. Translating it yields CASSPQSQGGYSPLHF.

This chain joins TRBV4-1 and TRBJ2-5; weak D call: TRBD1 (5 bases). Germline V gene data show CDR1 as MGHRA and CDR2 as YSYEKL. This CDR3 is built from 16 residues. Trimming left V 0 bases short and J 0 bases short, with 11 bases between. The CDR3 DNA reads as TGCGCCAGCAGCCAAGATCAGGCAGGGCACCAAGAGACCCAGTACTTC. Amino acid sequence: CASSQDQAGHQETQYF.

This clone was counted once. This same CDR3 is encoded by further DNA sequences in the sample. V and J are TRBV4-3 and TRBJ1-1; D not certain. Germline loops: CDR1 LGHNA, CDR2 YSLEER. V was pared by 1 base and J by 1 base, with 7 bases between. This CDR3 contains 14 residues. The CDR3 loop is CASSQGQRNTEAFF. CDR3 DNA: TGCGCCAGCAGCCAAGGACAACGGAACACTGAAGCTTTCTTT.

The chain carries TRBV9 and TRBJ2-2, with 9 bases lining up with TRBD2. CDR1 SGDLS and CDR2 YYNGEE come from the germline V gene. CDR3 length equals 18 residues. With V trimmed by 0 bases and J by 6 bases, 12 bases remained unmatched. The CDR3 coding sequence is TGTGCCAGCAGCGTAGAGCTACTAGCGCCTAGCGGGGCCGGGGAGCTGTTTTTT. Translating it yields CASSVELLAPSGAGELFF.

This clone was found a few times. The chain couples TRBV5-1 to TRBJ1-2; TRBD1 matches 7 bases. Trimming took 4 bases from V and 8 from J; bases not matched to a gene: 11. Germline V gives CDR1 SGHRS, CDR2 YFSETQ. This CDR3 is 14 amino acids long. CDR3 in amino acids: CASSIPTGPEGYTF. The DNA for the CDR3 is TGCGCCAGCAGCATACCGACAGGGCCGGAGGGCTACACCTTC.

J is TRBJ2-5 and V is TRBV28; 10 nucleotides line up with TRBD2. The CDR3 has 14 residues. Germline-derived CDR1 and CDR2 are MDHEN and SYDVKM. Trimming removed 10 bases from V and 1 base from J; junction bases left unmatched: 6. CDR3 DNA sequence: TGTGCCACCTCAGCTAGCGGGAGCCAAGAGACCCAGTACTTC. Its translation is CATSASGSQETQYF.

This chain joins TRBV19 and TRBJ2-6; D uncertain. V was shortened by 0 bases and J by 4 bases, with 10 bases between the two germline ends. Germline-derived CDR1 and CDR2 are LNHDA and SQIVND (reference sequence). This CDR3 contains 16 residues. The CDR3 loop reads CASSIDPSPGANVLTF. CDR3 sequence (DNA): TGTGCCAGTAGTATAGACCCCTCACCCGGGGCCAACGTCCTGACTTTC.

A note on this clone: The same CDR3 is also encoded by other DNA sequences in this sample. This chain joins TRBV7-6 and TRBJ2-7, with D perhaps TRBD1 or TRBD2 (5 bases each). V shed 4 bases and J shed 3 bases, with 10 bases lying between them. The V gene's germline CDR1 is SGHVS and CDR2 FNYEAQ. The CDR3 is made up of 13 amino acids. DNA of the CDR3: TGTGCCAGCAGCTCGGGGCCCAACTACGAGCAGTACTTC. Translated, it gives CASSSGPNYEQYF.

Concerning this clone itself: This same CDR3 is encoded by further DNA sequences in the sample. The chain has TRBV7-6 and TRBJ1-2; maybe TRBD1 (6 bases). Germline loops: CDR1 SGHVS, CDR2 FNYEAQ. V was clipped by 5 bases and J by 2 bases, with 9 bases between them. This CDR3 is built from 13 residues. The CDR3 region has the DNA TGTGCCAGCAGCCCACAGGGCAACTATGGCTACACCTTC. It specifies CASSPQGNYGYTF.

Here the CDR3 DNA reads TGTGCTAGTGGTTGGACGGATACCCATGGCTACACCTTC. This codes for CASGWTDTHGYTF. The J gene is TRBJ1-2, the V gene TRBV12-5; D unresolved. Trimming pared 4 bases from V and 6 bases from J, leaving 12 bases between. Germline lookup yields CDR1 LGHNT and CDR2 FRNRAP. The CDR3 loop spans 13 amino acids. The full variable domain, in which reference TRBV12-5 and TRBJ1-2 provide the parts outside the CDR3, is DARVTQTPRHKVTEMGQEVTMRCQPILGHNTVFWYRQTMMQGLELLAYFRNRAPLDDSGMPKDRFSAEMPDATLATLKIQPSEPRDSAVYFCASGWTDTHGYTFGSGTRLTVV.

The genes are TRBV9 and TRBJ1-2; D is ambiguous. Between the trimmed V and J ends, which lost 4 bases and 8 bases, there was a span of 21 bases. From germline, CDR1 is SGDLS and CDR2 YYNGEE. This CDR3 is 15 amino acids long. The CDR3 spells CASSYNRRALGGYTF. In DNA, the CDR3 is TGTGCCAGCAGCTATAATAGGAGGGCCCTTGGGGGCTACACCTTC.

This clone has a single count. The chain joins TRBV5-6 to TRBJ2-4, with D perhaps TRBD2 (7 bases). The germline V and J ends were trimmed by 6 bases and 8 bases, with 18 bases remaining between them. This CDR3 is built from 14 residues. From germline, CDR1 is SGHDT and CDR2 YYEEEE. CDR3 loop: CASTPGGPGDIQYF. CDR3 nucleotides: TGTGCCAGCACCCCCGGGGGGCCCGGGGACATTCAGTACTTC.

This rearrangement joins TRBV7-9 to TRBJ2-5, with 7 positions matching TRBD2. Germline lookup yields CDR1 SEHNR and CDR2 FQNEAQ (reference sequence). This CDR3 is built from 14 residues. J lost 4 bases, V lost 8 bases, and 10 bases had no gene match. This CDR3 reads CASQGRTRRETQYF. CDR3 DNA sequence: TGTGCCAGCCAGGGTCGGACTAGACGAGAGACCCAGTACTTC.

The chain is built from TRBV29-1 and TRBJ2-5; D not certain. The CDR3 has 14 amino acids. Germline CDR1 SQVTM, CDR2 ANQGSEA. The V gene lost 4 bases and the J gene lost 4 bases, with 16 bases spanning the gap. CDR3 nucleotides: TGCAGCGTTGCCCCCACAGAGATCGCAGAGACCCAGTACTTC. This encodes CSVAPTEIAETQYF.

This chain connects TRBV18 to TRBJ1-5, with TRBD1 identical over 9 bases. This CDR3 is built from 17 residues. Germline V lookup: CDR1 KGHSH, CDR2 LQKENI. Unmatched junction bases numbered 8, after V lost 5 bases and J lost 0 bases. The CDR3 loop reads CASSLTGGLSSNQPQHF. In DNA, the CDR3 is TGTGCCAGCTCATTGACAGGGGGGCTTTCTAGCAATCAGCCCCAGCATTTT.

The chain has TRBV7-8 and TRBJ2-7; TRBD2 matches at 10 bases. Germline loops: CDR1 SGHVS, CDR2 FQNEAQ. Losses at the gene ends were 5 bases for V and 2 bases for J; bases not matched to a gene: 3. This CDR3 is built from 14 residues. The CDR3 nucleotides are TGTGCCAGCAGCGCTAGCGGGAGTGCCTACGAGCAGTACTTC. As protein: CASSASGSAYEQYF.

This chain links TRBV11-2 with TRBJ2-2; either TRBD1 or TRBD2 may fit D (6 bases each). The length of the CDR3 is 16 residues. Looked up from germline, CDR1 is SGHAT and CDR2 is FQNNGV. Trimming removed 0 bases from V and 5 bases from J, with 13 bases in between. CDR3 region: CASSLDSGAGTGELFF. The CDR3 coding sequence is TGTGCCAGCAGCTTAGATTCGGGGGCGGGAACCGGGGAGCTGTTTTTT.

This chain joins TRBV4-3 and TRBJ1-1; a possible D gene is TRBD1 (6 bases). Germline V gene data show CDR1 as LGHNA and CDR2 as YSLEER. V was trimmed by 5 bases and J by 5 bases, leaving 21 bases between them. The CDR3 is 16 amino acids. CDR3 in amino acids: CASSENPTGKKTEAFF. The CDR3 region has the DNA TGCGCCAGCAGCGAAAACCCGACAGGAAAAAAGACTGAAGCTTTCTTT.

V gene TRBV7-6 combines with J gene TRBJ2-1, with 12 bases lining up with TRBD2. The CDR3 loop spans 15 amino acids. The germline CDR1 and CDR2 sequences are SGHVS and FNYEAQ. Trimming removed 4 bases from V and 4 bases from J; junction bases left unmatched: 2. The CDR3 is CASSSGLAGYNEQFF. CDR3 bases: TGTGCCAGCAGCTCGGGACTAGCGGGTTACAATGAGCAGTTCTTC.

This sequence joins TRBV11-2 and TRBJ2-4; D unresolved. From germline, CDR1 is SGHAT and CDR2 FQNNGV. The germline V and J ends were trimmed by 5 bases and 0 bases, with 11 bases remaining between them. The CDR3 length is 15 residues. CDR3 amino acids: CASSPRQVAKNIQYF. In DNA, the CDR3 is TGTGCCAGCAGCCCTAGACAAGTAGCCAAAAACATTCAGTACTTC.

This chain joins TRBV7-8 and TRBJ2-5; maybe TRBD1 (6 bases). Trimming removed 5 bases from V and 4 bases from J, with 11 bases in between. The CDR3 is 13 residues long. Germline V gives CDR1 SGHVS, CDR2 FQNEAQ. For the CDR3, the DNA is TGTGCCAGCAGCCTACAGGGTCGAGAGACCCAGTACTTC. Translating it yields CASSLQGRETQYF.

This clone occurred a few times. Written as DNA, the CDR3 is TGCGCCAGCCGCCTGAGCCAGGGGGCAGGCGGCTACACCTTC. Translating it yields CASRLSQGAGGYTF. The J gene is TRBJ1-2, the V gene TRBV5-1, with TRBD1 identical over 8 bases. The CDR3 extends over 14 amino acids. CDR1 and CDR2 from the germline V gene are SGHRS and YFSETQ. The V and J ends lost 7 bases and 8 bases, in that order; junction bases with no gene match: 13.

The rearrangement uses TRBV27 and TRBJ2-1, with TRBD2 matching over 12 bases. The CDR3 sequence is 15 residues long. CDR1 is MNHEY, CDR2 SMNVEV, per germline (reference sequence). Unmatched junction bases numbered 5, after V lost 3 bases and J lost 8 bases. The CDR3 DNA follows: TGTGCCAGCAGTTTCGGACTAGCGGGAAAGGATGAGCAGTTCTTC. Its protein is CASSFGLAGKDEQFF.

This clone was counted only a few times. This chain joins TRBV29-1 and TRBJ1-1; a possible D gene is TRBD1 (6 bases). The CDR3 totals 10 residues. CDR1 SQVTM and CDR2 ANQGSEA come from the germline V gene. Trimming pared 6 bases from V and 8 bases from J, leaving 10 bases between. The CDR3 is CSVGGAEAFF. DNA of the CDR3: TGCAGCGTCGGGGGGGCAGAAGCTTTCTTT.

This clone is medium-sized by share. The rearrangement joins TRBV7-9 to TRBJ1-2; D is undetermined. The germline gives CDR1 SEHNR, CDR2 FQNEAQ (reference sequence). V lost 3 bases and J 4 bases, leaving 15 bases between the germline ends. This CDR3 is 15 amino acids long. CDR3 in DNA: TGTGCCAGCAGCTTCGAGCGGCCAGGACTCTATGGCTACACCTTC. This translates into CASSFERPGLYGYTF.

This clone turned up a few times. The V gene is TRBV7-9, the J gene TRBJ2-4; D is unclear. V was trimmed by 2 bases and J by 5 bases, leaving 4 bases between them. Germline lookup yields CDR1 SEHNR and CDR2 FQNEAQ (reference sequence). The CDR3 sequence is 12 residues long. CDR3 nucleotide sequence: TGTGCCAGCAGCTTAACAGAAAACATTCAGTACTTC. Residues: CASSLTENIQYF.

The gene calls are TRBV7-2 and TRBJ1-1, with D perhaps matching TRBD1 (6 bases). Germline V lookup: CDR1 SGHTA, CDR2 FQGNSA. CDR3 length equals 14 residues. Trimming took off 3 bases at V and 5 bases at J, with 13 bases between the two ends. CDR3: CASSFRGRETEAFF. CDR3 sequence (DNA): TGTGCCAGCAGCTTCAGGGGAAGGGAAACTGAAGCTTTCTTT.

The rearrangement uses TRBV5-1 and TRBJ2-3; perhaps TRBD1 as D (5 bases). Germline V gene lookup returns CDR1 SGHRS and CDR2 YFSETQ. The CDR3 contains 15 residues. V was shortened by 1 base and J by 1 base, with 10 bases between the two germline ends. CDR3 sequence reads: CASSLSRGGTDTQYF. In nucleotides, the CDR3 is TGCGCCAGCAGCTTGTCAAGGGGCGGCACAGATACGCAGTATTTT.